Below, 30 T cell receptor beta chains from the same sample are listed, as sequenced in a study of blood T cells in healthy people across ages. A second about 7 to 11 cycle PCR used barcoded and J-beta primers. From the 5' RACE reads, TCRdb called clonotypes with MiXCR, one entry per CDR3 protein. Counted here are about 640,000 distinct CDR3 sequences, roughly 50% occurring once; the ten biggest clones make up more than 35%. Source material: blood. These receptors came from a man aged 60 to 75 in good health.

J is TRBJ2-1 and V is TRBV20-1; D is possibly TRBD2 (5 bases). V shed 2 bases and J shed 8 bases, with 13 bases lying between them. The CDR3 sequence is 13 residues long. Germline assignment: CDR1 DFQATT and CDR2 SNEGSKA (reference sequence). The CDR3 here is CSARLAGMHEQFF. The CDR3, as DNA: TGCAGTGCTAGACTAGCTGGGATGCATGAGCAGTTCTTC.

The chain is built from TRBV6-1 and TRBJ1-4, with D possibly being TRBD1 (5 bases). The CDR3 spans 15 residues. CDR1 is MNHNS, CDR2 SASEGT, per germline. Trimming stripped 2 bases from V and 4 bases from J, with 11 bases between. The CDR3 region has the DNA TGTGCCAGCAGTGAATCCTCTGGGGGTAATGAAAAACTGTTTTTT. Amino acids: CASSESSGGNEKLFF.

CDR3 bases: TGTGCCAGCAGTTACTCGGGGCAGAGTAACTATGGCTACACCTTC. It is translated as CASSYSGQSNYGYTF. This chain connects TRBV6-5 to TRBJ1-2; D perhaps matches TRBD1 (5 bases). Looked up from germline, CDR1 is MNHEY and CDR2 is SVGAGI. V was clipped by 0 bases and J by 1 base, with 9 bases between them. The length of the CDR3 is 15 residues.

This clonotype was counted ten times or more. Here the CDR3 reads CASSLQGLSNEKLFF. CDR3 DNA sequence: TGTGCCAGCAGCTTACAGGGGCTCTCTAATGAAAAACTGTTTTTT. This chain connects TRBV7-2 to TRBJ1-4; D may be TRBD1 (6 bases). Trimming shortened V by 2 bases and J by 3 bases, and 10 bases separated the two germline ends. Germline CDR1 is SGHTA and CDR2 is FQGNSA. The CDR3 covers 15 residues.

V usage is TRBV4-1 and J usage is TRBJ2-7; D unclear. CDR3 size: 14 residues. V lost 5 bases and J 1 base, leaving 12 bases between the germline ends. Germline-derived CDR1 and CDR2 are MGHRA and YSYEKL. In DNA, the CDR3 is TGCGCCAGCAGCGATATGAGAGGTTCCTACGAGCAGTACTTC. Its protein is CASSDMRGSYEQYF.

V gene TRBV2 combines with J gene TRBJ1-2, with D perhaps matching TRBD1 (5 bases). Germline V gene sequence: CDR1 SNHLY, CDR2 FYNNEI. Trimming left V 4 bases short and J 7 bases short, with 13 bases between. This CDR3 has 13 residues. As DNA, the CDR3 is TGTGCCAGCAGTGTATCAGGGAGGAGTGGCTACACCTTC. The encoded protein is CASSVSGRSGYTF.

This clonotype was found a few times. The chain employs TRBV29-1 and TRBJ2-5; 9 bases fit TRBD1. The germline gives CDR1 SQVTM, CDR2 ANQGSEA. The CDR3 extends over 15 amino acids. The V segment lost 5 bases and the J segment 1 base; nucleotides outside the gene matches: 8. The CDR3, as DNA: TGCAGCGTTATCGGGACAGGGAGACCCCAAGAGACCCAGTACTTC. Translated, it gives CSVIGTGRPQETQYF.

V usage is TRBV7-9 and J usage is TRBJ2-2, with 7 bases aligning to TRBD2. The germline V gene encodes CDR1 SEHNR and CDR2 FQNEAQ (reference sequence). V dropped 2 bases and J dropped 6; count of bases not matched to a gene: 9. The CDR3 is made up of 16 amino acids. CDR3 coding DNA: TGTGCCAGCAGCTTACCGGCGGGGGTCCCCCCCGGGGAGCTGTTTTTT. Translating gives CASSLPAGVPPGELFF. Looking up the rest from reference TRBV7-9 and TRBJ2-2 gives the full variable domain: DTGVSQNPRHKITKRGQNVTFRCDPISEHNRLYWYRQTLGQGPEFLTYFQNEAQLEKSRLLSDRFSAERPKGSFSTLEIQRTEQGDSAMYLCASSLPAGVPPGELFFGEGSRLTVL.

The chain joins TRBV3-1 to TRBJ2-1; 8 bases agree with TRBD2. This CDR3 comprises 16 residues. CDR1 LGHDT and CDR2 YNNKEL come from the germline V gene (reference sequence). V trimming: 4 bases; J trimming: 2 bases; junction bases outside the gene matches: 7. Written as DNA, the CDR3 is TGTGCCAGCAGCCCCCAAGGCGGGGGGACCTACAATGAGCAGTTCTTC. Translation gives CASSPQGGGTYNEQFF.

In this sample, this clonotype turned up a few times. CDR3 loop: CASNPTGNTEAFF. The CDR3 region has the DNA TGTGCCAGCAATCCCACAGGGAACACTGAAGCTTTCTTT. This sequence joins TRBV12-3 or TRBV12-4 and TRBJ1-1, with D tentatively TRBD1 (5 bases). V was clipped by 7 bases and J by 1 base, with 10 bases between them. The CDR3 sequence is 13 residues long.

This clonotype was detected once. A much larger clonotype is one base distant, so this may be a read error. J is TRBJ2-5 and V is TRBV29-1; D call uncertain. The germline V gene encodes CDR1 SQVTM and CDR2 ANQGSEA. The CDR3 loop spans 13 amino acids. The CDR3 DNA reads as TGCAGCGTTGTTCATTGGGGTGAAGAGGCCCAGTACTTC. It yields the protein CSVVHWGEEAQYF.

This clonotype occurred a few times. At one end the junction does not follow the germline gene, possibly because of a read error. The chain has TRBV5-1 and TRBJ2-5; D unclear. Germline lookup yields CDR1 SGHRS and CDR2 YFSETQ. There are 14 residues in the CDR3. The CDR3 region has the DNA TGTGCCAGCAGCCTCGGACGGCTCCAAGAGACCCAGTACTTC. Amino acid sequence: CASSLGRLQETQYF.

The V call is TRBV18, the J call TRBJ1-2, with unresolved D. Trimming left V 6 bases short and J 3 bases short, with 5 bases between. Germline CDR1 KGHSH, CDR2 LQKENI. This CDR3 contains 11 residues. The CDR3 DNA follows: TGTGCCAGCTCCCTGGACTATGGCTACACCTTC. It is translated as CASSLDYGYTF.

CDR3 residues: CASSFRGPGTASSYEQYF. The CDR3 DNA reads as TGTGCCAGCAGCTTTAGGGGCCCCGGGACAGCGAGCTCCTACGAGCAGTACTTC. The chain combines TRBV7-9 with TRBJ2-4; 7 bases are shared with TRBD1. Judging by the DNA end, TRBJ2-7 fits better; the J call may be wrong. CDR3 length: 18 residues. CDR1 and CDR2 (germline): SEHNR, FQNEAQ (reference sequence).

The chain recombines TRBV6-5 with TRBJ1-4; a possible D gene is TRBD1 (6 bases). Trimming removed 5 bases at V and 7 bases at J, with 17 bases between. Looked up from germline, CDR1 is MNHEY and CDR2 is SVGAGI. The CDR3 has 15 residues. CDR3 sequence reads: CASSPGRGIREKLFF. CDR3 sequence (DNA): TGTGCCAGCAGTCCGGGCAGGGGAATTCGTGAAAAACTGTTTTTT.

This clonotype was picked up a small number of times. The chain carries TRBV4-2 and TRBJ1-6, with a tentative D call TRBD1 (6 bases). Germline V CDR1 and CDR2: LGHNA, YNFKEQ. The ends were cut back, 4 bases at V and 7 bases at J, with 14 bases in the middle. This CDR3 is built from 15 residues. In DNA, the CDR3 is TGTGCCAGCAGCCCCTCACGGGGGGCCAATTCACCCCTCCACTTT. Its translation is CASSPSRGANSPLHF.

The CDR3 here is CASTQGLLPYEQYF. The CDR3 DNA reads TGCGCCAGCACCCAGGGACTGCTTCCCTACGAGCAGTACTTC. The V and J genes are TRBV5-1 and TRBJ2-7; weak D call: TRBD2 (6 bases). Germline V gives CDR1 SGHRS, CDR2 YFSETQ. The length of the CDR3 is 14 residues. V was cut by 6 bases and J by 2 bases, with 15 bases left in between.

V is TRBV3-1 and J is TRBJ1-5; D is possibly TRBD1 (5 bases). Germline values: CDR1 LGHDT, CDR2 YNNKEL (reference sequence). The CDR3 is made up of 16 amino acids. With 1 base removed from V and 3 bases from J, the gap between germline ends came to 13 bases. The DNA for the CDR3 is TGTGCCAGCAGCCAAGGGGGGGGAAGTAACAATCAGCCCCAGCATTTT. It translates to CASSQGGGSNNQPQHF.

The chain combines TRBV29-1 with TRBJ1-1; D remains ambiguous. CDR1 and CDR2 (germline): SQVTM, ANQGSEA. The CDR3 runs 11 residues. With 4 bases removed from V and 2 bases from J, the gap between germline ends came to 5 bases. The CDR3 reads CSVGANTEAFF. The CDR3 DNA is TGCAGCGTTGGGGCCAACACTGAAGCTTTCTTT. Combining the CDR3 with reference TRBV29-1 and TRBJ1-1 gives the whole variable domain SAVISQKPSRDICQRGTSLTIQCQVDSQVTMMFWYRQQPGQSLTLIATANQGSEATYESGFVIDKFPISRPNLTFSTLTVSNMSPEDSSIYLCSVGANTEAFFGQGTRLTVV.

This clonotype was seen a few times. The chain combines TRBV9 with TRBJ2-5, with a weak D call TRBD2 (6 bases). This CDR3 is built from 15 residues. Trimming removed 2 bases from V and 1 base from J, with 12 bases in between. CDR1 SGDLS and CDR2 YYNGEE come from the germline V gene. Here the CDR3 reads CASSVFAGSQETQYF. CDR3 coding DNA: TGTGCCAGCAGCGTCTTCGCGGGGTCCCAAGAGACCCAGTACTTC.

This chain joins TRBV20-1 and TRBJ2-5, with TRBD2 identical over 11 bases. The assigned J gene may be wrong: the sequence end matches TRBJ2-7 better. Germline assignment: CDR1 DFQATT and CDR2 SNEGSKA (reference sequence). The CDR3 totals 15 residues. The CDR3 DNA sequence: TGCAGTGCTAGACCACTAGCGGGGGCCTTCTACGAGCAGTACTTC. Encoded protein: CSARPLAGAFYEQYF.

This clonotype was seen many times. This chain connects TRBV20-1 to TRBJ1-6, with D hard to call. V lost 0 bases to trimming and J lost 4 bases, with 16 bases between them. The CDR3 extends over 17 amino acids. CDR1 and CDR2 from the germline V gene are DFQATT and SNEGSKA (reference sequence). CDR3 amino acids: CSARDLGPTTYNSPLHF. DNA for the CDR3: TGCAGTGCTAGAGACCTAGGACCTACCACTTATAATTCACCCCTCCACTTT.

The genes are TRBV2 and TRBJ2-5; 9 bases agree with TRBD1. The junction had 4 bases not matched to a gene; V was cut back by 7 bases and J by 4 bases. The CDR3 is made up of 13 amino acids. Per the germline V gene, CDR1 is SNHLY and CDR2 is FYNNEI. The CDR3 spells CASIGTGRETQYF. CDR3 sequence (DNA): TGTGCCAGCATTGGGACAGGGAGAGAGACCCAGTACTTC.

CDR3 bases: TGTGCCAGCAGTTGGACTAGCGGGGCTAACAATGAGCAGTTCTTC. This encodes CASSWTSGANNEQFF. The V gene is TRBV28, the J gene TRBJ2-1; TRBD2 agrees at 12 bases. Germline V CDR1 and CDR2: MDHEN, SYDVKM. V lost 4 bases and J lost 5; bases outside the gene matches: 3. This CDR3 comprises 15 residues.

This clonotype was counted between two and nine times. V gene TRBV3-1 combines with J gene TRBJ2-1; TRBD2 agrees at 9 bases. This CDR3 comprises 15 residues. V was clipped by 1 base and J by 4 bases; unmatched bases: 2. Germline V gene data show CDR1 as LGHDT and CDR2 as YNNKEL (reference sequence). CDR3: CASSQGSGGYNEQFF. DNA for the CDR3: TGTGCCAGCAGCCAAGGAAGCGGGGGGTACAATGAGCAGTTCTTC.

CDR3 region: CSAREDQGSPLHF. DNA for the CDR3: TGCAGTGCTAGGGAAGATCAGGGATCACCCCTCCACTTT. The chain combines TRBV20-1 with TRBJ1-6; possible D gene TRBD1, 5 bases. The CDR3 loop spans 13 amino acids. Germline V lookup: CDR1 DFQATT, CDR2 SNEGSKA (reference sequence). V dropped 3 bases and J dropped 10 bases, with 13 bases sitting between them.

This clonotype was seen a few times. The chain has TRBV4-2 and TRBJ2-5, with D possibly being TRBD1 (5 bases). With the DNA end fitting TRBJ2-7 better, the J assignment may be wrong. The germline gives CDR1 LGHNA, CDR2 YNFKEQ. This CDR3 region has 17 residues. The CDR3 spells CASSQARAGSRATEQYF. CDR3 DNA sequence: TGTGCCAGCAGCCAAGCAAGGGCAGGGTCTCGGGCCACCGAGCAGTACTTC.

Turning to this clonotype: An end of the junction differs from the germline gene, which may be a read error. The rearrangement joins TRBV5-1 to TRBJ1-4; no clear D. Germline CDR1 SGHRS, CDR2 YFSETQ. CDR3 length equals 17 residues. The CDR3 coding sequence is TGCGCCAGCAGCTTGTTTGCGTTTGGTGCAACTAACGAAAAACTGTTTTTT. This codes for CASSLFAFGATNEKLFF.

The rearrangement uses TRBV12-5 and TRBJ2-5, with TRBD2 as a possible D gene (5 bases). The J call may be mistaken, given a closer DNA end match to TRBJ2-7. The V gene's germline CDR1 is LGHNT and CDR2 FRNRAP. CDR3 length: 20 amino acids. The CDR3, as DNA: TGTGCTAGTGGCTCTTTTTTCCGGGTCTCGGGGTCCCCCCTGTACTACGAGCAGTACTTC. Protein sequence: CASGSFFRVSGSPLYYEQYF.

J is TRBJ2-3 and V is TRBV5-1, with D tentatively TRBD2 (5 bases). V was pared by 4 bases and J by 0 bases, with 15 bases between. The CDR3 runs 16 residues. Germline values: CDR1 SGHRS, CDR2 YFSETQ. This CDR3 reads CASSLEDPRSTDTQYF. CDR3 nucleotide sequence: TGCGCCAGCAGCCTGGAGGACCCGAGAAGCACAGATACGCAGTATTTT. Combining the CDR3 with reference TRBV5-1 and TRBJ2-3 gives the whole variable domain KAGVTQTPRYLIKTRGQQVTLSCSPISGHRSVSWYQQTPGQGLQFLFEYFSETQRNKGNFPGRFSGRQFSNSRSEMNVSTLELGDSALYLCASSLEDPRSTDTQYFGPGTRLTVL.